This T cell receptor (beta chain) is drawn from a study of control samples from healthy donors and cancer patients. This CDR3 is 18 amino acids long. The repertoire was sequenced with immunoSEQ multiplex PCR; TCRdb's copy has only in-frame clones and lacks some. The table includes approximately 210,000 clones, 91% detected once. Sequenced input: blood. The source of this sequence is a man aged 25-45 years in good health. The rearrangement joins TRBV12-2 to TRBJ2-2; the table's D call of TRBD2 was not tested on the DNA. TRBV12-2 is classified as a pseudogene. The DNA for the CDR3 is TGTGCAAGTCGCTTAGCGTCCCCTGCGGGGGGGCGGACCGGGGAGCTGTTTTTT. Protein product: CASRLASPAGGRTGELFF.